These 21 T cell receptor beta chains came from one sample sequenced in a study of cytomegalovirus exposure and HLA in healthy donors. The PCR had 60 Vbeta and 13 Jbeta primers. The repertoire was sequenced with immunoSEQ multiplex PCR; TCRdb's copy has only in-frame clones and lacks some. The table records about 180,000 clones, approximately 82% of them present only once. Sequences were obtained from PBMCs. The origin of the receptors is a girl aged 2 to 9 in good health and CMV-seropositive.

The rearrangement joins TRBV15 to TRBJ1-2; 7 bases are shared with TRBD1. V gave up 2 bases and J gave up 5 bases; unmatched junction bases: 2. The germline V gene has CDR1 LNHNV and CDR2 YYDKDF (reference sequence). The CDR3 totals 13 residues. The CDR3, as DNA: TGTGCCACCAGCAGACTACAGGGGTATGGCTACACCTTC. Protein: CATSRLQGYGYTF.

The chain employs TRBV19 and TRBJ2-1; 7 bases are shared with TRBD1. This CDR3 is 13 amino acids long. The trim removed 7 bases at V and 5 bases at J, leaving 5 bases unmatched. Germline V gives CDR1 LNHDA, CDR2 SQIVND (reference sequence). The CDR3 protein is CASTGQLHNEQFF. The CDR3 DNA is TGTGCCAGTACGGGACAGCTACACAATGAGCAGTTCTTC.

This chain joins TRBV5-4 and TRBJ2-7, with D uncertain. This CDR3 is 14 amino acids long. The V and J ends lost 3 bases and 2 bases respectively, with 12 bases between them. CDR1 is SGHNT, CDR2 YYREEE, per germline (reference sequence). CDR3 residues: CASSSPTRTYEQYF. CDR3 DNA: TGTGCCAGCAGCTCACCTACCAGGACCTACGAGCAGTACTTC.

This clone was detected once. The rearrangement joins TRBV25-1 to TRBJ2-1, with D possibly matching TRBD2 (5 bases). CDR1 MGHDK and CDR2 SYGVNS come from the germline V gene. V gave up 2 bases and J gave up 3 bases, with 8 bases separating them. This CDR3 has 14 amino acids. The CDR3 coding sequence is TGTGCCAGCAGTGAAGTTGAGGGCTACAATGAGCAGTTCTTC. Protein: CASSEVEGYNEQFF.

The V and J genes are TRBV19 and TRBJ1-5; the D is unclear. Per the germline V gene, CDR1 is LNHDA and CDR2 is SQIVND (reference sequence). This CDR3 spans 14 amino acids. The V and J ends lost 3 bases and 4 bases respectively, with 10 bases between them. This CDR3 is CASSMLPTNQPQHF. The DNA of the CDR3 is TGTGCCAGTAGTATGCTACCGACTAATCAGCCCCAGCATTTT. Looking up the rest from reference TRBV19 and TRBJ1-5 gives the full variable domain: DGGITQSPKYLFRKEGQNVTLSCEQNLNHDAMYWYRQDPGQGLRLIYYSQIVNDFQKGDIAEGYSVSREKKESFPLTVTSAQKNPTAFYLCASSMLPTNQPQHFGDGTRLSIL.

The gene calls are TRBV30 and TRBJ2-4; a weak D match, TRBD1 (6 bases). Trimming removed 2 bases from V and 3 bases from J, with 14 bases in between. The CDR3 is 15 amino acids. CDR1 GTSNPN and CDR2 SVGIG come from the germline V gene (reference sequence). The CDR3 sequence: CAWSLGTSGKNIQYF. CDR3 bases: TGTGCCTGGAGTTTGGGGACATCTGGCAAAAACATTCAGTACTTC.

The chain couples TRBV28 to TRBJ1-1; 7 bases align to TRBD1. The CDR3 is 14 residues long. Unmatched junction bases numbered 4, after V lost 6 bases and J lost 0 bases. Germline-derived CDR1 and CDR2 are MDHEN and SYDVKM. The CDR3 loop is CASRWDRVNTEAFF. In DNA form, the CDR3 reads TGTGCCAGCAGGTGGGACAGAGTGAACACTGAAGCTTTCTTT.

Here the CDR3 DNA reads TGTGCCAGCAGCAACTCCCCTAATCCAGGGCCCGGGGAGCTGTTTTTT. Translation gives CASSNSPNPGPGELFF. The V and J genes are TRBV7-3 and TRBJ2-2, with TRBD1 as a possible D gene (5 bases). The CDR3 length is 16 residues. V lost 5 bases to trimming and J lost 6 bases, with 19 bases between them. The germline V gene has CDR1 SGHTA and CDR2 FQGTGA.

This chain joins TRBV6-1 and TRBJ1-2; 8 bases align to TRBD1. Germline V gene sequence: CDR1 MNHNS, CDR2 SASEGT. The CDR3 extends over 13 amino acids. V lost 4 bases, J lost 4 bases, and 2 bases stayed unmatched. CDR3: CASSGDRFYGYTF. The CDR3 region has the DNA TGTGCCAGCAGTGGGGACAGGTTCTATGGCTACACCTTC.

The CDR3 nucleotides read TGTGCCAGCAGCGCTAGCGGGAACTCCTACAATGAGCAGTTCTTC. Translating gives CASSASGNSYNEQFF. The gene calls are TRBV9 and TRBJ2-1; TRBD2 matches 9 bases. The CDR3 consists of 15 residues. The V segment lost 3 bases and the J segment 0 bases; nucleotides outside the gene matches: 1. Germline V lookup: CDR1 SGDLS, CDR2 YYNGEE.

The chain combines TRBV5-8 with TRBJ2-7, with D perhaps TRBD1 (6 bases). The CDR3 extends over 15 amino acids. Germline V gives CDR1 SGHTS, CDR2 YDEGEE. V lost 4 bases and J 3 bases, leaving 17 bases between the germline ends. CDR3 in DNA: TGTGCCAGCAGCCACAGGGTGGGGACCGACTACGAGCAGTACTTC. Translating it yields CASSHRVGTDYEQYF.

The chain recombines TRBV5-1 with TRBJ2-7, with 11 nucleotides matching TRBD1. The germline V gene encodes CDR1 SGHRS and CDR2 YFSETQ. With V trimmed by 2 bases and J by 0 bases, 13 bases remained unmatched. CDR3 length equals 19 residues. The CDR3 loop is CASSFLGQGAGLSSYEQYF. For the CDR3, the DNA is TGCGCCAGCAGCTTCTTAGGACAGGGGGCCGGACTTAGCTCCTACGAGCAGTACTTC. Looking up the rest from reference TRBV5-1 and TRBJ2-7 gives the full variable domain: KAGVTQTPRYLIKTRGQQVTLSCSPISGHRSVSWYQQTPGQGLQFLFEYFSETQRNKGNFPGRFSGRQFSNSRSEMNVSTLELGDSALYLCASSFLGQGAGLSSYEQYFGPGTRLTVT.

The CDR3 DNA reads TGTGCCAGCTCACTAACAGGACAGGGCAGGAATCAGCCCCAGCATTTT. This encodes CASSLTGQGRNQPQHF. The chain carries TRBV18 and TRBJ1-5; TRBD1 aligns across 8 bases. The V segment lost 4 bases and the J segment 4 bases; nucleotides outside the gene matches: 9. Germline CDR1 KGHSH, CDR2 LQKENI. The CDR3 contains 16 residues.

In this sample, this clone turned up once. The DNA for the CDR3 is TGTGCCAGCAGCACTACAGGGGCCGGGGAGGGCTACACCTTC. This translates into CASSTTGAGEGYTF. The rearrangement joins TRBV7-3 to TRBJ1-2, with TRBD1 matching over 7 bases. The junction had 11 bases not matched to a gene; V was cut back by 5 bases and J by 8 bases. Germline values: CDR1 SGHTA, CDR2 FQGTGA. The CDR3 is 14 residues long.

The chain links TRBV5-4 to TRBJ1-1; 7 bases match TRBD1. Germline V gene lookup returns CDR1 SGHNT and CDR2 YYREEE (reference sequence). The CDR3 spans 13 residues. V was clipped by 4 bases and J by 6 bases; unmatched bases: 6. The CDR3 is CASSPGQSPEAFF. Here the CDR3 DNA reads TGTGCCAGCAGCCCGGGACAGTCCCCTGAAGCTTTCTTT.

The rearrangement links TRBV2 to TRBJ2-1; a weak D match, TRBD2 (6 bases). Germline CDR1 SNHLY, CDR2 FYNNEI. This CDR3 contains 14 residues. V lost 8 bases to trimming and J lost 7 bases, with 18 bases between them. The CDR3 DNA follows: TGTGCCAGCTCAGAATCTGGCGGGAATAATGAGCAGTTCTTC. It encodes CASSESGGNNEQFF.

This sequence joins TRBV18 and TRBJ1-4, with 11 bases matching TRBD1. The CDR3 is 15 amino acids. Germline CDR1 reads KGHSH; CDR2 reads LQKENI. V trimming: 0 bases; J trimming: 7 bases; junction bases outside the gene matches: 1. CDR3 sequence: CASSPPGQGGEKLFF. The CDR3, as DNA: TGTGCCAGCTCACCACCGGGACAGGGGGGTGAAAAACTGTTTTTT.

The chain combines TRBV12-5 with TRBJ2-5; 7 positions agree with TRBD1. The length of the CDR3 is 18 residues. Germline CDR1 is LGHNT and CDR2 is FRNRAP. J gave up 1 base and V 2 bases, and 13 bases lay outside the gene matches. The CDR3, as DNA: TGTGCTAGTGGTTTGACGCGCCCCGGGACAGCTTTCCAAGAGACCCAGTACTTC. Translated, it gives CASGLTRPGTAFQETQYF.

Here the CDR3 DNA reads TGTGCCAGCAGTTTCCAGGGCCCCTACGAGCAGTACTTC. Its translation: CASSFQGPYEQYF. The V gene is TRBV28, the J gene TRBJ2-7; maybe TRBD1 (5 bases). The V end lost 3 bases, the J end lost 2 bases, and 8 bases lay between the germline ends. The CDR3 spans 13 residues. Germline V gene data show CDR1 as MDHEN and CDR2 as SYDVKM.

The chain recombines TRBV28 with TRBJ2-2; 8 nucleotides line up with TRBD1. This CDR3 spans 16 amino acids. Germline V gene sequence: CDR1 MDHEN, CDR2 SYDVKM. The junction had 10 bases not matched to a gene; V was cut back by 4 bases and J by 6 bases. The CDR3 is CASSYPGTGGSGELFF. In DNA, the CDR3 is TGTGCCAGCAGTTATCCCGGGACAGGCGGATCCGGGGAGCTGTTTTTT.

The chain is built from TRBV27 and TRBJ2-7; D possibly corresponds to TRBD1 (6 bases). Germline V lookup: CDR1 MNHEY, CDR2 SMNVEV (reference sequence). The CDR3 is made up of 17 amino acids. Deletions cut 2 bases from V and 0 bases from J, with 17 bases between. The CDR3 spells CASSLRGGRDFSYEQYF. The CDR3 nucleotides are TGTGCCAGCAGTTTACGAGGGGGTCGAGACTTCTCCTACGAGCAGTACTTC.